This T cell receptor (beta chain) was sequenced during a study of cytomegalovirus exposure and HLA in healthy donors (dated 2017 in TCRdb). Broadly, across the study: In an earlier analysis of approximately 640 of the donors, under 300 Gb of sequence data and about 110 million unique TCR beta sequences from roughly 200 million T cells were reported. Donor age, sex, ethnicity and CMV serostatus were compiled alongside the repertoire data. Typing coverage varied by locus: about 629-630 donors for A, B, C, DRB1 and DQB1; roughly 510 for DQA1; 606 for DPA1; approximately 470 for DPB1. Across about 370 genotyped donors of the cohort, an average of about 240,000 unique TCR beta nucleotide sequences per donor were sequenced, and roughly a sixth of those sequences were non-productive. The later analysis used no new phenotypic data to find candidate immune exposures, relying instead on TCR beta sequences and their occurrence across donors. All discovery cohort repertoires had been generated using a single sequencing platform. Roughly five DR-DQ haplotypes were handled as single units for association and clustering, since linkage in the cohort was strong. The study combined high-throughput TCR immunosequencing, statistical association of individual TCRs with disease status, and machine learning to predict cytomegalovirus infection status. To decide whether each TCR beta V gene segment behaved as functional or pseudogenic, an earlier analysis of some 570 of the donors relied on high-throughput TCR beta sequencing. HLA typing covered class I and class II loci at four-digit resolution. A separate validation cohort of over 95 different subjects was used in addition to the 666-subject first cohort. The study aimed to test whether signatures of past pathogen exposure could be identified by cataloging public T cell receptors. Of the 350 to 400 genotyped donors, approximately 80% fell in the genetic ancestry cluster associated with self-reported Caucasian donors. A later genetic analysis used genome-wide SNP genotypes for about 65% of the roughly 670 donors, treating that subset as a discovery cohort. An early release that covered about 600 HLA-typed donors contained about 290 gigabases of sequencing data and tens of millions of unique TCR sequences. Using immunosequencing, the study profiled T cell repertoires from fewer than 700 subjects and related those repertoires to cytomegalovirus serostatus. To study patterns of TCR occurrence, a later analysis re-analyzed previously published TCR beta repertoires from under 750 donors and added high-resolution HLA genotyping. What the research found in general, with its limitations: Linkage disequilibrium might explain the correlated functional status among segregating V segments, but an unknown experimental factor could not be excluded. Most CMV-associated TCR beta chains appeared to be HLA-restricted in a later analysis, and the HLA associations seemed to be driven largely by CMV exposure. Only TCR beta chains were sequenced in this cohort, and the absence of alpha or paired-chain data limited detectable features. According to a later analysis, parvovirus B19, influenza, CMV and Epstein-Barr virus appeared linked to several top co-occurrence clusters. When HLA alleles, especially DR and DQ, strongly co-occurred, TCR associations were difficult to assign to individual alleles. The only immune exposure information available for the cohort was CMV serostatus. HLA typing was unavailable for some donors at each locus, so association tests used only the typed subset. In a later analysis, 15,000 to 20,000 TCR beta sequences were associated with specific HLA alleles at a false discovery rate of 0.05. Across donors, most TCR sequences were observed very rarely, whereas some public TCRs were present in many individuals. Because the 87-base-pair reads could not distinguish some IMGT-functional V segments, including TRBV6-2 and TRBV6-3, those segments were excluded. The authors suggested that the approach could potentially be extended to other disease states and immunological phenotypes. Compared with equally common non-associated chains, HLA-associated TCR beta chains in a later analysis were more clonally expanded and had lower generation probabilities. An earlier analysis of around 600 of the donors showed that most TCR beta V segments appeared in productive rearrangements either about 87% or about 30% of the time, which broadly matched IMGT annotations. The study listed approximately 160 TCR beta chains as associated with cytomegalovirus. The earlier analysis of about 600 of the donors excluded roughly 16 rarely observed V segments, including chromosome 9 orphons, because counts were too low. A later genetic analysis reported fewer N-insertions in productive TCRs among donors in an Asian-associated ancestry cluster than the approximately 670-donor mean. In both the original and validation cohorts, the classifier was reported to diagnose cytomegalovirus status with high specificity and sensitivity. Presence/absence analyses assumed roughly uniform sequencing depth across donors, an assumption that may not hold. A few of the identified cytomegalovirus-associated TCR beta chains were confirmed in vitro to be specific for cytomegalovirus antigens. According to a later analysis, TCR association rates differed among HLA loci, with DRB1 alleles showing the most associated TCRs and HLA-C alleles showing the fewest. A further reported finding was that TCR beta sequences accurately predicted the HLA-A and HLA-B alleles for most subjects in the first cohort. An association between a missense DCLRE1C variant and V-gene and J-gene trimming of TCR beta chains was found in a later genetic analysis and replicated in an independent cohort. A group of highly shared sequence variants was considered likely to be a technical artifact of the sequencing pipeline.

Library construction relied on the immunoSEQ multiplex PCR assay. For the multiplex PCR, a mixture combining 60 forward primers for TCR Vbeta segments and 13 reverse primers for TCR Jbeta segments was used. The CDR3 region of rearranged TCR beta genes was amplified from genomic DNA with a multiplex PCR assay. On the Illumina HiSeq System, the amplified TCR beta libraries were sequenced as 87-base-pair reads. For the original study's pipeline: A later analysis tallied roughly 78 million unique TCR beta chains across the 660 or so repertoires, and approximately 12 million of those chains were shared by two or more donors. Raw reads were error-corrected and collapsed into unique sequences by a nearest-neighbor algorithm in which closely related sequences were merged to remove PCR and sequencing errors. CDR3 sequences were aligned to IMGT reference sequences to assign V, D and J gene segments. For a sequence to be retained, a match of at least six nucleotides was required to both a V gene segment and a J gene segment. A rearrangement counted as productive if the CDR3 had no stop codons and remained in frame with V and J, and every other rearrangement counted as non-productive. CDR3 was defined by IMGT convention, running from the second conserved V-encoded cysteine to the conserved J-encoded phenylalanine. In an earlier analysis of around 570 of the donors, sequences lacking an unambiguous match to a single V gene segment were excluded. An earlier analysis of 587 of the donors classified V segments as functional when productive rearrangements were above 56.7% and as segregating when the standard deviation between donors was above 5%. A statistical classification framework was built for diagnosing cytomegalovirus status from the catalog of TCR beta chain sequences. In a later analysis, V and J genes were assigned by comparing TCR nucleotide sequences against IMGT/GENE-DB human TR gene sequences. A later analysis assigned CDR3 sequences and most-parsimonious VDJ recombination scenarios with the TCRdist pipeline. In a later analysis, each TCR beta chain was defined by its CDR3 amino acid sequence together with its V-gene family, and reads lacking a unique V-gene family were excluded. A later analysis removed roughly 590 highly shared, low-generation-probability nucleotide sequences to deal with suspected cross-contamination and a sequencing artifact. In a later analysis, a clonal expansion index was calculated for each public chain from normalized within-repertoire ranks of inferred template counts. In a later analysis, generation probabilities were computed with a VDJ recombination model fitted to out-of-frame rearrangements, and the resulting probabilities were checked against IGoR. In a later analysis, TCR-TCR, TCR-HLA and TCR-CMV co-occurrence was scored with hypergeometric tests, and a repertoire-size bias correction was applied to TCR pairs. To estimate false discovery rates, a later analysis permuted the HLA or CMV assignments 20 times. In a later analysis, co-occurring TCRs were grouped using DBSCAN, with TCRdist sequence similarity added in when clustering inside HLA-allele-positive subsets. Repertoires with fewer than 30,000 or more than 120,000 public chains were left out of co-occurrence clustering, as were roughly five repertoires with anomalous nucleotide sharing. Entries here come from immuneACCESS through TCRdb and include only in-frame sequences with V and J called. Some clones fail to appear in such tables; in the studies checked, an unresolved V gene covers under half of the shortfall, and the cause of the remainder is unknown. V and J calls and clone size are given by that table; D and trimming were obtained from the DNA. For this sample there are 150,000 to 160,000 clones; more than 70% appear just once. The ten biggest clones cover 5.6% of the sample.

Comment on this clone: This receptor's antigen is unknown. Per-nucleotide qualities are absent, and no much larger clonotype sits a single base away.

CDR1 and CDR2 are drawn from the germline V gene (reference sequence): GTSNPN, SVGIG. The CDR3 contains 15 residues, cysteine and phenylalanine counted. Of the read, only the CDR3 DNA is kept; its 45 bases are in frame from base 1. The germline V end is reduced by 5 bases and the J end by 4 bases; junction bases left unmatched: 9. The cohort consisted of approximately 670 healthy bone marrow donors. At the time of sampling, all cohort members were nominally healthy, though unrecorded immune exposures were likely present. The donor tested CMV seropositive, placing the donor among the approximately 290 seropositive members of the cohort. Every donor gave a peripheral blood sample, and the peripheral blood mononuclear cells from that sample were used for TCR beta sequencing. Genomic DNA extraction from the blood cell samples was performed with the Qiagen DNeasy Blood Extraction Kit.

The material sequenced was PBMCs. Recombination connected TRBV30 to TRBJ2-3; TRBD2 matches 10 bases in the middle. This clonotype originated in a woman between 40 and 50 years old in good health and CMV-seropositive. CDR3 sequence: CAWVPLAGEADTQYF. The nucleotide sequence is TGTGCCTGGGTCCCCCTAGCGGGAGAAGCAGATACGCAGTATTTT.